The 7 T cell receptor beta chains listed next were all sequenced from one sample in a study of blood T cell repertoires in COVID-19. Sequencing used immunoSEQ multiplex PCR; TCRdb keeps in-frame clones, though not all of them. The sample includes about 190,000 clones, 84% seen only once; the top ten take 3% to 3.5%. The sequenced sample consisted of PBMCs or T cells enriched from blood (not recorded which). The receptors were sampled from a woman between 25 and 40 years old who had been exposed to COVID-19.

CDR3 coding DNA: TGTGCCATCAGTGAGGAGCATTCCCGGGTCTATGGCTACACCTTC. Residues: CAISEEHSRVYGYTF. The V gene is TRBV10-3, the J gene TRBJ1-2, with D unresolved. Trimming removed 2 bases from V and 4 bases from J, with 14 bases in between. From germline, CDR1 is ENHRY and CDR2 SYGVKD. This CDR3 has 15 amino acids.

The CDR3 sequence is CASSMRQSRTEAFF. CDR3 DNA sequence: TGTGCCAGTAGTATGAGACAGTCAAGGACTGAAGCTTTCTTT. The J gene is TRBJ1-1, the V gene TRBV19; a weak D match, TRBD1 (5 bases). V lost 3 bases and J 5 bases, leaving 13 bases between the germline ends. The CDR3 consists of 14 residues. Per the germline V gene, CDR1 is LNHDA and CDR2 is SQIVND (reference sequence).

There are a few counts of this clone. The rearrangement links TRBV7-9 to TRBJ1-3; the match to TRBD1 covers 8 bases. Germline trimming cut 9 bases from V and 0 bases from J; bases unmatched to any gene: 10. There are 16 residues in the CDR3. Germline CDR1 and CDR2: SEHNR and FQNEAQ (reference sequence). CDR3 in DNA: TGTGCCAGTGCCGCGACAGGGGCCCACTCTGGAAACACCATATATTTT. Its translation: CASAATGAHSGNTIYF.

This chain joins TRBV15 and TRBJ1-1; D might be TRBD1 (6 bases). Trimming took 6 bases from V and 5 from J, leaving 10 bases between them. Germline V gene sequence: CDR1 LNHNV, CDR2 YYDKDF (reference sequence). This CDR3 is built from 12 residues. The CDR3 DNA follows: TGTGCCACCAGGGAGGGGGGGACTGAAGCTTTCTTT. Translating it yields CATREGGTEAFF.

The chain joins TRBV6-5 to TRBJ1-4; D may be TRBD1 (5 bases). Germline lookup yields CDR1 MNHEY and CDR2 SVGAGI. The CDR3 length is 15 residues. Trimming took 6 bases from V and 8 from J, leaving 19 bases between them. CDR3 coding DNA: TGTGCCAGCAGACAACAAATGGGGGGAGGCGAAAAACTGTTTTTT. Protein product: CASRQQMGGGEKLFF.

The V call is TRBV7-2, the J call TRBJ1-4; possible D gene TRBD1, 6 bases. This CDR3 comprises 14 residues. Per the germline V gene, CDR1 is SGHTA and CDR2 is FQGNSA. V was shortened by 8 bases and J by 5 bases, with 15 bases between the two germline ends. The CDR3, as DNA: TGTGCCAGCGGCTACAGGGCTAAAAATGAAAAACTGTTTTTT. This sequence encodes CASGYRAKNEKLFF.

This chain links TRBV7-9 with TRBJ1-1; TRBD1 matches 8 bases. The germline V gene encodes CDR1 SEHNR and CDR2 FQNEAQ (reference sequence). Trimming at V came to 2 bases and at J to 4 bases, leaving 3 bases not matched to a gene. The CDR3 runs to 14 residues. The CDR3 loop reads CASSLFQGATEAFF. The CDR3 DNA follows: TGTGCCAGCAGCTTATTCCAGGGGGCCACTGAAGCTTTCTTT. The complete variable domain, with remaining parts taken from reference TRBV7-9 and TRBJ1-1, reads DTGVSQNPRHKITKRGQNVTFRCDPISEHNRLYWYRQTLGQGPEFLTYFQNEAQLEKSRLLSDRFSAERPKGSFSTLEIQRTEQGDSAMYLCASSLFQGATEAFFGQGTRLTVV.